These 17 T cell receptor beta chains share one sample of origin, sequenced in a study of blood T cell repertoires in COVID-19 (dated by TCRdb to 2018 to 2020). To prepare the library, the immunoSEQ multiplex PCR assay was applied. Held by TCRdb, this immuneACCESS table contains in-frame sequences only and omits some clones. Under half of the omission traces to an unresolved V gene where checked; the cause of the rest is unknown. This sample comprises approximately 200,000 clones, around 90% of them detected only once. The ten top clones hold roughly 3% of the sample. Sequencing was performed on peripheral blood. The receptors come from a man aged 25 to 45 with COVID-19, enrolled during active disease.

The gene calls are TRBV24-1 and TRBJ2-3, with a possible D match to TRBD1 (6 bases). Per germline, CDR1 KGHDR and CDR2 SFDVKD. V shed 3 bases and J shed 5 bases, with 8 bases lying between them. The CDR3 contains 13 residues. CDR3 in amino acids: CATSDPGVDTQYF. The CDR3 DNA follows: TGTGCCACCAGTGATCCAGGGGTAGATACGCAGTATTTT.

CDR3 sequence: CASSIAVYQQYF. The CDR3 DNA follows: TGTGCCAGTAGTATAGCCGTCTATCAGCAGTACTTC. This sequence joins TRBV19 and TRBJ2-7; D gene ambiguous. Germline CDR1 is LNHDA and CDR2 is SQIVND (reference sequence). The length of the CDR3 is 12 residues. V was shortened by 1 base and J by 8 bases, with 9 bases between the two germline ends.

The rearrangement uses TRBV7-3 and TRBJ2-7; 7 bases are shared with TRBD2. Germline V lookup: CDR1 SGHTA, CDR2 FQGTGA. This CDR3 region has 16 residues. Trimming at V came to 3 bases and at J to 0 bases, leaving 8 bases not matched to a gene. CDR3 coding DNA: TGTGCCAGCAGCTTCCCTCCGGGAGGTTACTCCTACGAGCAGTACTTC. Translated, it gives CASSFPPGGYSYEQYF. Together with reference TRBV7-3 and TRBJ2-7, the CDR3 gives the full variable domain: GAGVSQTPSNKVTEKGKYVELRCDPISGHTALYWYRQSLGQGPEFLIYFQGTGAADDSGLPNDRFFAVRPEGSVSTLKIQRTERGDSAVYLCASSFPPGGYSYEQYFGPGTRLTVT.

The gene calls are TRBV30 and TRBJ2-7; tentative D call: TRBD1 (6 bases). The germline V and J ends were trimmed by 1 base and 4 bases, with 17 bases remaining between them. This CDR3 has 15 residues. The germline CDR1 and CDR2 sequences are GTSNPN and SVGIG (reference sequence). The CDR3 DNA is TGTGCCTGGAGTGGAAGTAGGGGGACCTTATACGAGCAGTACTTC. Its protein is CAWSGSRGTLYEQYF.

The CDR3 sequence: CASSHLTGEVAEQYF. The CDR3 nucleotides are TGTGCCAGCAGCCACCTGACAGGCGAGGTGGCCGAGCAGTACTTC. The gene calls are TRBV4-2 and TRBJ2-7; possibly TRBD1 for D (6 bases). Germline CDR1 LGHNA, CDR2 YNFKEQ. The CDR3 sequence is 15 residues long. V was trimmed by 3 bases and J by 6 bases, leaving 18 bases between them.

The rearrangement joins TRBV6-5 to TRBJ1-1; D not resolved. Germline V gene sequence: CDR1 MNHEY, CDR2 SVGAGI. The CDR3 is 15 amino acids. Trimming stripped 2 bases from V and 2 bases from J, with 12 bases between. CDR3 in DNA: TGTGCCAGCAGTTACGATTCAGGTTCAAACACTGAAGCTTTCTTT. It encodes CASSYDSGSNTEAFF.

The chain recombines TRBV7-3 with TRBJ1-1; D is uncertain. V dropped 4 bases and J dropped 1 base, with 10 bases sitting between them. This CDR3 has 14 residues. Germline CDR1 SGHTA, CDR2 FQGTGA. The CDR3 DNA reads as TGTGCCAGCAGCTCAAGACCGGGGAACACTGAAGCTTTCTTT. It yields the protein CASSSRPGNTEAFF.

This rearrangement joins TRBV4-3 to TRBJ2-7; no clear D gene. Trimming shortened V by 4 bases and J by 3 bases, and 13 bases separated the two germline ends. This CDR3 has 14 amino acids. The germline CDR1 and CDR2 sequences are LGHNA and YSLEER. The CDR3 protein is CASSLLPGSYEQYF. CDR3 coding DNA: TGCGCCAGCAGCCTACTTCCAGGAAGCTACGAGCAGTACTTC.

This chain connects TRBV5-4 to TRBJ2-7, with 10 positions matching TRBD1. V shed 3 bases and J 2 bases; nucleotides not matched to a gene: 2. This CDR3 comprises 14 residues. Germline V gives CDR1 SGHNT, CDR2 YYREEE (reference sequence). CDR3 protein: CASSYGQGAYEQYF. The CDR3 DNA sequence: TGTGCCAGCAGCTATGGACAGGGGGCCTACGAGCAGTACTTC.

The rearrangement uses TRBV2 and TRBJ2-1, with a weak D call TRBD1 (6 bases). Germline V gene data show CDR1 as SNHLY and CDR2 as FYNNEI. The CDR3 is 15 residues long. Trimming shortened V by 1 base and J by 4 bases, and 11 bases separated the two germline ends. Here the CDR3 reads CASSEETGQYNEQFF. CDR3 coding DNA: TGTGCCAGCAGTGAAGAGACAGGACAATACAATGAGCAGTTCTTC.

This chain uses TRBV18 with TRBJ1-4; perhaps TRBD1 as D (6 bases). The CDR3 contains 13 residues. V lost 10 bases to trimming and J lost 7 bases, with 16 bases between them. CDR1 is KGHSH and CDR2 is LQKENI in the germline V gene. DNA of the CDR3: TGTGCCACCCAACAGGGTACTGGTGAAAAACTGTTTTTT. Translated, it gives CATQQGTGEKLFF.

The chain uses TRBV4-2 and TRBJ1-2; the D gene is possibly TRBD1 (6 bases). Per germline, CDR1 LGHNA and CDR2 YNFKEQ. This CDR3 spans 14 amino acids. Trimming shortened V by 0 bases and J by 4 bases, and 9 bases separated the two germline ends. As DNA, the CDR3 is TGTGCCAGCAGCCAAGATAGGACAGCCTATGGCTACACCTTC. Protein: CASSQDRTAYGYTF.

The chain is built from TRBV12-5 and TRBJ1-2; 7 nucleotides line up with TRBD1. Per germline, CDR1 LGHNT and CDR2 FRNRAP. CDR3 length: 12 amino acids. J was trimmed by 7 bases and V by 6 bases; bases with no gene match: 5. CDR3 protein: CASGGTEPGYTF. The CDR3 DNA sequence: TGTGCTAGTGGGGGGACAGAGCCTGGCTACACCTTC.

The CDR3 DNA follows: TGCGCCAGCAGCCCGGGTCCGGGGAACTATGGCTACACCTTC. It specifies CASSPGPGNYGYTF. This chain joins TRBV5-1 and TRBJ1-2; D call uncertain. CDR3 length: 14 residues. CDR1 SGHRS and CDR2 YFSETQ come from the germline V gene. V lost 4 bases and J lost 2, with 12 bases in between.

The chain has TRBV30 and TRBJ1-5; D ambiguous. This CDR3 region has 15 residues. Looked up from germline, CDR1 is GTSNPN and CDR2 is SVGIG (reference sequence). V was trimmed by 2 bases and J by 1 base, leaving 12 bases between them. CDR3 amino acids: CAWSFRWASNQPQHF. The CDR3 coding sequence is TGTGCCTGGAGTTTTCGGTGGGCCAGCAATCAGCCCCAGCATTTT.

The count of this clone is one. The J gene is TRBJ2-7, the V gene TRBV5-1, with D perhaps TRBD1 (5 bases). CDR1 and CDR2 (germline): SGHRS, YFSETQ. The CDR3 is made up of 17 amino acids. Trimming took 0 bases from V and 1 from J, leaving 17 bases between them. CDR3 sequence reads: CASSLEAPPPGSYEQYF. CDR3 bases: TGCGCCAGCAGCTTGGAGGCACCCCCCCCAGGGTCCTACGAGCAGTACTTC.

The chain recombines TRBV19 with TRBJ1-2, with a tentative D call TRBD1 (5 bases). Germline values: CDR1 LNHDA, CDR2 SQIVND (reference sequence). CDR3 length equals 14 residues. V gave up 7 bases and J gave up 4 bases, with 16 bases separating them. CDR3 in amino acids: CASTAHRTPYGYTF. The CDR3 DNA reads TGTGCCAGTACCGCTCACCGGACACCCTATGGCTACACCTTC.